Following are 5 T cell receptor beta chains from one sample sequenced in a study of T-cell memory formation after mild COVID-19. Via MiXCR, TCRdb re-called the 5' RACE reads, giving one row per CDR3 protein. The table includes some 50,000 distinct CDR3 sequences, 25% to 30% detected once. Sequenced: PBMCs or a T cell subset sorted from them (not recorded which). The receptors originated from a man aged 18 to 30 who had mild COVID-19 (a few samples of this study predate the infection). Cell type and time point are not known.

J is TRBJ1-1 and V is TRBV7-9; D gene ambiguous. Germline loops: CDR1 SEHNR, CDR2 FQNEAQ (reference sequence). This CDR3 is 12 amino acids long. V gave up 0 bases and J gave up 10 bases, with 9 bases separating them. The CDR3 DNA is TGTGCCAGCAGCTTAGCAGTCAAGGGAGCTTTCTTT. Encoded protein: CASSLAVKGAFF. Full variable domain (outside the CDR3, taken from reference TRBV7-9 and TRBJ1-1): DTGVSQNPRHKITKRGQNVTFRCDPISEHNRLYWYRQTLGQGPEFLTYFQNEAQLEKSRLLSDRFSAERPKGSFSTLEIQRTEQGDSAMYLCASSLAVKGAFFGQGTRLTVV.

This clonotype was counted only a few times. The chain recombines TRBV6-6 with TRBJ2-2; D not certain. There are 17 residues in the CDR3. The V end was cut by 2 bases, the J end by 2 bases, with 15 bases between. Germline loops: CDR1 MNHNY, CDR2 SVGAGI (reference sequence). Here the CDR3 DNA reads TGTGCCAGCAGTTACCCGGATTTGCGGCACAACACCGGGGAGCTGTTTTTT. Translated: CASSYPDLRHNTGELFF.

This clonotype is termed medium-sized. The chain recombines TRBV3-1 with TRBJ2-3; 7 bases match TRBD2. The CDR3 is 18 amino acids. V lost 5 bases to trimming and J lost 2 bases; unmatched junction nucleotides: 16. Germline V gene sequence: CDR1 LGHDT, CDR2 YNNKEL (reference sequence). The CDR3 sequence is CASSGFGGEGSPTDTQYF. CDR3 in DNA: TGTGCCAGCAGCGGGTTTGGTGGGGAGGGATCACCCACAGATACGCAGTATTTT.

This clonotype has only a few counts. The chain joins TRBV7-6 to TRBJ2-1; 11 bases are shared with TRBD2. This CDR3 contains 15 residues. Germline assignment: CDR1 SGHVS and CDR2 FNYEAQ. V was pared by 3 bases and J by 10 bases, with 8 bases of the junction left unmatched. The CDR3 DNA reads as TGTGCCAGCAGCTTTAGGCTAGCGGGGGGCTGGGAGCAGTTCTTC. It translates to CASSFRLAGGWEQFF. Looking up the rest from reference TRBV7-6 and TRBJ2-1 gives the full variable domain: GAGVSQSPRYKVTKRGQDVALRCDPISGHVSLYWYRQALGQGPEFLTYFNYEAQQDKSGLPNDRFSAERPEGSISTLTIQRTEQRDSAMYRCASSFRLAGGWEQFFGPGTRLTVL.

This rearrangement joins TRBV11-2 to TRBJ1-1; maybe TRBD1 (6 bases). There are 16 residues in the CDR3. Germline CDR1 reads SGHAT; CDR2 reads FQNNGV. Trimming shortened V by 1 base and J by 1 base, and 13 bases separated the two germline ends. The CDR3 DNA reads as TGTGCCAGCAGCTTAGGATGGGGGCAGGAGAACACTGAAGCTTTCTTT. Protein product: CASSLGWGQENTEAFF.